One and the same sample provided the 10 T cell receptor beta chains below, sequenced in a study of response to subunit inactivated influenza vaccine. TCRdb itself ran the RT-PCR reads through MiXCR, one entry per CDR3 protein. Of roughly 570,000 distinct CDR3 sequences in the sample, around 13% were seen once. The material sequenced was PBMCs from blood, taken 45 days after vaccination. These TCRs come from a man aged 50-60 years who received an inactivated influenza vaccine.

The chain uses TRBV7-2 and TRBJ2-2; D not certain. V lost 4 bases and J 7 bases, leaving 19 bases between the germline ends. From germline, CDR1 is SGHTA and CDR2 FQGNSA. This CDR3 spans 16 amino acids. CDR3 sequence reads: CASSSFGWSRNGELFF. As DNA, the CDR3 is TGTGCCAGCAGCTCGTTTGGGTGGTCGAGGAACGGGGAGCTGTTTTTT.

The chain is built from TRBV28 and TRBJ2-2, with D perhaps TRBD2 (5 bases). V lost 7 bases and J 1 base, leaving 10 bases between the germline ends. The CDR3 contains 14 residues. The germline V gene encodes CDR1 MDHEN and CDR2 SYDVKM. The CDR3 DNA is TGTGCCAGCACGAGAGGGTGGAACACCGGGGAGCTGTTTTTT. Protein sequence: CASTRGWNTGELFF.

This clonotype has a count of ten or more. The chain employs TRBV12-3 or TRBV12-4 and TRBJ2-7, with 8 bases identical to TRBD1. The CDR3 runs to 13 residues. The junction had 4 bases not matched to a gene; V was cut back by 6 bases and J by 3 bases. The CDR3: CASRPGTGYEQYF. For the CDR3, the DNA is TGTGCCAGCAGGCCAGGGACAGGCTACGAGCAGTACTTC.

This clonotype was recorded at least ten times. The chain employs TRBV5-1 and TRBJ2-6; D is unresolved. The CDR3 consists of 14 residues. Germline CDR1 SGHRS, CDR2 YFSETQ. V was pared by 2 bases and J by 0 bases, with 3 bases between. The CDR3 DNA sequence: TGCGCCAGCAGCTTCGGCTCTGGGGCCAACGTCCTGACTTTC. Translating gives CASSFGSGANVLTF.

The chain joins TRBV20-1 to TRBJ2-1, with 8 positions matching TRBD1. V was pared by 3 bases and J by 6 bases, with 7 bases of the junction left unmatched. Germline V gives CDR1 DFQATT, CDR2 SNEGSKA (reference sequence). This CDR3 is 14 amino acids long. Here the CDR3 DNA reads TGCAGTGCTAGTGTGACAGGGGTGGGCAATGAGCAGTTCTTC. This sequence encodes CSASVTGVGNEQFF.

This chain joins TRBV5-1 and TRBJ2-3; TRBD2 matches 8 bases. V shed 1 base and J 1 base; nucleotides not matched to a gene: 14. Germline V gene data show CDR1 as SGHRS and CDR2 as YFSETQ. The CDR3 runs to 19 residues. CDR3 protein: CASSLTGGGTPTGTDTQYF. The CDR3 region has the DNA TGCGCCAGCAGCTTGACCGGCGGGGGGACCCCAACAGGCACAGATACGCAGTATTTT. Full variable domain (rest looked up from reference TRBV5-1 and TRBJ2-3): KAGVTQTPRYLIKTRGQQVTLSCSPISGHRSVSWYQQTPGQGLQFLFEYFSETQRNKGNFPGRFSGRQFSNSRSEMNVSTLELGDSALYLCASSLTGGGTPTGTDTQYFGPGTRLTVL.

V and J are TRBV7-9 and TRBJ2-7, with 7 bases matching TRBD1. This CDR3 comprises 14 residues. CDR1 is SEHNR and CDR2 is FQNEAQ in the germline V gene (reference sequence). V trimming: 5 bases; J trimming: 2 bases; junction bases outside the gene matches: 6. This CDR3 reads CASSPGTATYEQYF. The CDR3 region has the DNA TGTGCCAGCAGCCCAGGGACAGCCACCTACGAGCAGTACTTC.

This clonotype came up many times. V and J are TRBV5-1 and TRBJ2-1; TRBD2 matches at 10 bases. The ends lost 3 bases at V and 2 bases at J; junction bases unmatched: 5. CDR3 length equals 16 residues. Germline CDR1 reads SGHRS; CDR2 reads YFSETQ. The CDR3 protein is CASSSSGRGAYNEQFF. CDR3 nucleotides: TGCGCCAGCAGCTCTAGCGGGAGAGGCGCCTACAATGAGCAGTTCTTC.

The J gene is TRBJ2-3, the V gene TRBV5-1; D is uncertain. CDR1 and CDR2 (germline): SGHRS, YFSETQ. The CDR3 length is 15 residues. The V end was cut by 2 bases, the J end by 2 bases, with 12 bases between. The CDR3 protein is CASSFFSGATDTQYF. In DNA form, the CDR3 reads TGCGCCAGCAGCTTCTTTAGTGGTGCCACAGATACGCAGTATTTT. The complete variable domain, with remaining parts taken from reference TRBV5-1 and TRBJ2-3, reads KAGVTQTPRYLIKTRGQQVTLSCSPISGHRSVSWYQQTPGQGLQFLFEYFSETQRNKGNFPGRFSGRQFSNSRSEMNVSTLELGDSALYLCASSFFSGATDTQYFGPGTRLTVL.

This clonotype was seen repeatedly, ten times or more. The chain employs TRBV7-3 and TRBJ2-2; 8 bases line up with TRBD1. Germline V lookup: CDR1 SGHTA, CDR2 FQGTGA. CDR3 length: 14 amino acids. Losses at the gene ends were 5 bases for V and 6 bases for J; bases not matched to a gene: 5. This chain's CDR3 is CASSPRQGSGELFF. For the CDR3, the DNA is TGTGCCAGCAGCCCGAGACAGGGGTCCGGGGAGCTGTTTTTT.